The text below deals with one T cell receptor (beta chain). The repertoire was sequenced with immunoSEQ multiplex PCR; TCRdb's copy has only in-frame clones and lacks some. This table has about 120,000 clones, about 80% appearing once. This sample stems from a study of blood T cell repertoires in COVID-19. Study-level information: T cells, B-cell-depleted T cells, or PBMCs supplied cDNA or gDNA.

V lost 5 bases to trimming and J lost 9 bases, with 17 bases between them. Germline lookup yields CDR1 SGHNT and CDR2 YENEEA. The CDR3 consists of 13 residues. The TCR sequence derives from an older man with active or convalescent COVID-19. Sample: peripheral blood. The V call is TRBV11-3, the J call TRBJ2-7; a possible D gene is TRBD2 (5 bases). The CDR3: CASSADFSTMQYF. The CDR3 DNA reads as TGTGCCAGCAGCGCGGACTTTTCTACGATGCAGTACTTC.